One and the same sample provided the 2 T cell receptor beta chains below, sequenced in a study of blood T cell repertoires in COVID-19. The table came from immunoSEQ multiplex PCR; TCRdb's copy has only in-frame clones and leaves some out. The sample shows under 300,000 clones, over 75% of them seen only once. Material: peripheral blood. The receptor source for this set is a human donor in a cohort sampled during active COVID-19.

This rearrangement joins TRBV5-1 to TRBJ2-3; 12 bases are a match to TRBD2. Germline V CDR1 and CDR2: SGHRS, YFSETQ. The CDR3 extends over 18 amino acids. The ends lost 4 bases at V and 4 bases at J; junction bases unmatched: 13. In DNA, the CDR3 is TGCGCCAGCAGCCCGGGACTAGCGGGCCCCCGAGGGGCAGATACGCAGTATTTT. Protein sequence: CASSPGLAGPRGADTQYF.

This clone was recorded only once. The CDR3 protein is CASSPEGAAIYEQYF. CDR3 DNA sequence: TGCGCCAGCAGCCCGGAGGGCGCTGCGATCTACGAGCAGTACTTC. The chain joins TRBV5-1 to TRBJ2-7; the D gene is possibly TRBD2 (6 bases). The ends were cut back, 4 bases at V and 3 bases at J, with 17 bases in the middle. The germline V gene encodes CDR1 SGHRS and CDR2 YFSETQ. There are 15 residues in the CDR3. Full variable domain (remainder filled in from reference TRBV5-1 and TRBJ2-7): KAGVTQTPRYLIKTRGQQVTLSCSPISGHRSVSWYQQTPGQGLQFLFEYFSETQRNKGNFPGRFSGRQFSNSRSEMNVSTLELGDSALYLCASSPEGAAIYEQYFGPGTRLTVT.